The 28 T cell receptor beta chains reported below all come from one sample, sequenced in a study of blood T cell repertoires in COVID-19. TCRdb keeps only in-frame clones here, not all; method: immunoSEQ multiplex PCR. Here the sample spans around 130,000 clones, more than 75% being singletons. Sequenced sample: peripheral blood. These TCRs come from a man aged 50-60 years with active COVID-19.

The CDR3 here is CATGTGTGELFF. CDR3 coding DNA: TGTGCCACCGGAACAGGGACCGGGGAGCTGTTTTTT. This sequence joins TRBV24-1 and TRBJ2-2; tentatively, D is TRBD1 (6 bases). The CDR3 has 12 amino acids. V lost 9 bases and J 5 bases, leaving 9 bases between the germline ends. Germline V gene data show CDR1 as KGHDR and CDR2 as SFDVKD.

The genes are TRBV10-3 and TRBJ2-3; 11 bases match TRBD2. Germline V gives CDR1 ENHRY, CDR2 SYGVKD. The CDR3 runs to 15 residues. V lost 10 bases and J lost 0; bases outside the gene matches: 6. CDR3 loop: CATSTSGGSTDTQYF. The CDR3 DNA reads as TGTGCCACGAGCACTAGCGGGGGAAGCACAGATACGCAGTATTTT.

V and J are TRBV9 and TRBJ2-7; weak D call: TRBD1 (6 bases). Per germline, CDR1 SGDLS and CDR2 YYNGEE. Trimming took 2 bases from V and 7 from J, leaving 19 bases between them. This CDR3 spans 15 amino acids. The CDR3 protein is CASSVDGVARGEQYF. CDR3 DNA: TGTGCCAGCAGCGTGGATGGGGTGGCCAGGGGAGAGCAGTACTTC.

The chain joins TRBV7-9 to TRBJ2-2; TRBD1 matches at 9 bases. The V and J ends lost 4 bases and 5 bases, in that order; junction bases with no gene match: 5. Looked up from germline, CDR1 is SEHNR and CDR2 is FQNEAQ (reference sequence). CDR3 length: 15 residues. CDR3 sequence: CASSSWDRATGELFF. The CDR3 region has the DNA TGTGCCAGCAGCTCATGGGACAGGGCGACCGGGGAGCTGTTTTTT.

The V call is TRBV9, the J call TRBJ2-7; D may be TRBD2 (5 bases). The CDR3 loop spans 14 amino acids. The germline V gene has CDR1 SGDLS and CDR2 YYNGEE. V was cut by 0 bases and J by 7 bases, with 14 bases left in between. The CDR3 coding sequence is TGTGCCAGCAGCGTAGGTCCAGAATCGGGAGAGCAGTACGTC. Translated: CASSVGPESGEQYV.

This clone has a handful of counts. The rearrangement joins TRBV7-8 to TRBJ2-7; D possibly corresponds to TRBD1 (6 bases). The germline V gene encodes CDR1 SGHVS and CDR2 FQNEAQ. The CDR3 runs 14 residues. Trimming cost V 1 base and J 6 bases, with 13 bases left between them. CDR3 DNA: TGTGCCAGCAGCTTAGACAGGGTGGTACTCGAGCAGTACTTC. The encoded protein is CASSLDRVVLEQYF.

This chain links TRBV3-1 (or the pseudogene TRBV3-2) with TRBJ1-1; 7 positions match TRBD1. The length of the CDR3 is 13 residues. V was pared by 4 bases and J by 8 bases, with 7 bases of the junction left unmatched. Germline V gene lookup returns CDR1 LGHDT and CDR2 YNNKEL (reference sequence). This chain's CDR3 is CASSLRQGLEAFF. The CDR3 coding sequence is TGTGCCAGCAGCCTAAGACAGGGTCTCGAAGCTTTCTTT.

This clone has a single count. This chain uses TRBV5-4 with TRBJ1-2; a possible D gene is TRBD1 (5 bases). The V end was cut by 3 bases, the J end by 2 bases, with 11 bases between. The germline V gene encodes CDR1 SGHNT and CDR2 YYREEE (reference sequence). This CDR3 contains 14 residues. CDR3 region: CASSSTVPNYGYTF. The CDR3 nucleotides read TGTGCCAGCAGCTCGACAGTACCAAACTATGGCTACACCTTC.

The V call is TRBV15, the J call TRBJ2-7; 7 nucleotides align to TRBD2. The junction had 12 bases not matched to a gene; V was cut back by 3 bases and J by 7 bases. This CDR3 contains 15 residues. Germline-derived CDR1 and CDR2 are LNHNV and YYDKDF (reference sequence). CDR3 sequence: CATSRGGEYPGEQYV. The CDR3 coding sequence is TGTGCCACCAGCAGGGGGGGGGAGTATCCGGGTGAGCAGTACGTC.

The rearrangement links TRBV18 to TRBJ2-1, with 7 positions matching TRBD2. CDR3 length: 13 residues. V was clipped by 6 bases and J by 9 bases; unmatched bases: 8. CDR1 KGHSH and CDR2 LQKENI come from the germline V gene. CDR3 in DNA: TGTGCCAGCTCCCCAGGACTAGAACGTGAGCAGTTCTTC. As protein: CASSPGLEREQFF. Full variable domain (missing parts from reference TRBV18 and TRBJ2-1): NAGVMQNPRHLVRRRGQEARLRCSPMKGHSHVYWYRQLPEEGLKFMVYLQKENIIDESGMPKERFSAEFPKEGPSILRIQQVVRGDSAAYFCASSPGLEREQFFGPGTRLTVL.

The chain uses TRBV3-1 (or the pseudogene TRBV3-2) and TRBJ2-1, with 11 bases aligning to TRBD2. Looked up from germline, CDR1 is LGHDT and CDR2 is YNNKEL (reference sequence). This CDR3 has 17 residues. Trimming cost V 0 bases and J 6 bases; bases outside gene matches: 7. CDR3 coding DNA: TGTGCCAGCAGCCAAGATCCTAGCGGGAGGTGGGGCAATGAGCAGTTCTTC. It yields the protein CASSQDPSGRWGNEQFF.

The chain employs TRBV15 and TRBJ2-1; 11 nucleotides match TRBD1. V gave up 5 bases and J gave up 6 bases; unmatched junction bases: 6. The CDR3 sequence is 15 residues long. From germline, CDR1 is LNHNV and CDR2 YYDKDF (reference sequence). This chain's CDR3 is CATSVRDRGSNEQFF. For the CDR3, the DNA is TGTGCCACCAGCGTCCGGGACAGGGGGTCCAATGAGCAGTTCTTC.

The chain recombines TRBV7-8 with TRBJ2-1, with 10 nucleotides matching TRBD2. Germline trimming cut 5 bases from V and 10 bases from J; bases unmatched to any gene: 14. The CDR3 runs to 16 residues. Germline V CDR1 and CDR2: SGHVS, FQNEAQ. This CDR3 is CASSDLGLASGEEQFF. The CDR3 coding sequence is TGTGCCAGCAGCGATTTGGGACTAGCGTCGGGTGAGGAGCAGTTCTTC.

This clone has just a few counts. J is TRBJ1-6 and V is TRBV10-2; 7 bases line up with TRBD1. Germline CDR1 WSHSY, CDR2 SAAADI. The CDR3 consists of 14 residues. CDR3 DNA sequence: TGCGCAAGTGGAGGGGGCGGATATAATTCACCCCTCCACTTT. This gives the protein CASGGGGYNSPLHF.

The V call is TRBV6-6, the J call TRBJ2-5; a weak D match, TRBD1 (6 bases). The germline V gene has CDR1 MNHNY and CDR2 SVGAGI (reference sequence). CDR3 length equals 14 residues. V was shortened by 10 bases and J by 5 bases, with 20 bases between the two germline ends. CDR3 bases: TGTGCCACACGATCAGGGGACCCGGGGGAGACCCAGTACTTC. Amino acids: CATRSGDPGETQYF.

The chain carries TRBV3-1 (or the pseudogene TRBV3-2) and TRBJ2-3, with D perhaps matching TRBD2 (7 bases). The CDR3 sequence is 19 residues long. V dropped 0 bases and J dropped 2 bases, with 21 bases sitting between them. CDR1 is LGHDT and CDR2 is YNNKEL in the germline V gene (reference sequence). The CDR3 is CASSQDLGRGSFNTDTQYF. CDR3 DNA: TGTGCCAGCAGCCAAGATCTTGGGAGGGGGAGTTTTAACACAGATACGCAGTATTTT.

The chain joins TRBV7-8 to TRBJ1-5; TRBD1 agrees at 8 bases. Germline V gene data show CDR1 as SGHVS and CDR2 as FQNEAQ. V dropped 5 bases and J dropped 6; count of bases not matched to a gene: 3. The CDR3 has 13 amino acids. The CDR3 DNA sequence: TGTGCCAGCAGCATGACAGGGGTTCAGCCCCAGCATTTT. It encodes CASSMTGVQPQHF.

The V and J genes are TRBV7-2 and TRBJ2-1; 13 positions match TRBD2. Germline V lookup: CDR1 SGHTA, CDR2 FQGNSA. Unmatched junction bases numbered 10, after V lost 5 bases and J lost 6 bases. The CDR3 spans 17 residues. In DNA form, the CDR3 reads TGTGCCAGCAGCGACCCGGGACTAGCGGGACACCCCAATGAGCAGTTCTTC. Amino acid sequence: CASSDPGLAGHPNEQFF.

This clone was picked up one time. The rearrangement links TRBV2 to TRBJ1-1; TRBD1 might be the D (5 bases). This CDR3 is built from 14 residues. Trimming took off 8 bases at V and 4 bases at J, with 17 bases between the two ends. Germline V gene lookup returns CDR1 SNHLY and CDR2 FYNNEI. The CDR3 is CASAFDSHGTEAFF. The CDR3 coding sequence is TGTGCCAGCGCATTTGACAGTCATGGCACTGAAGCTTTCTTT. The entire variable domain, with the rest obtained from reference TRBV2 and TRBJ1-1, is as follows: EPEVTQTPSHQVTQMGQEVILRCVPISNHLYFYWYRQILGQKVEFLVSFYNNEISEKSEIFDDQFSVERPDGSNFTLKIRSTKLEDSAMYFCASAFDSHGTEAFFGQGTRLTVV.

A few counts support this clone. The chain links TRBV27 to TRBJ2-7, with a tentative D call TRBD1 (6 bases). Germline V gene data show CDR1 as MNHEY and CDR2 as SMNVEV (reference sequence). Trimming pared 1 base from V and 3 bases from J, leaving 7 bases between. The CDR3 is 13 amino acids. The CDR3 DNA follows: TGTGCCAGCAGTTTATTACAGGGCTACGAGCAGTACTTC. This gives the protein CASSLLQGYEQYF.

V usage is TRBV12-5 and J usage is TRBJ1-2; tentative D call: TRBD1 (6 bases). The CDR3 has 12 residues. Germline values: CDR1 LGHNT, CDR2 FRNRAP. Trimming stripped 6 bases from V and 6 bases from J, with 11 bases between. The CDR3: CASGNREDGYTF. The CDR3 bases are TGTGCTAGTGGGAACAGGGAAGATGGCTACACCTTC.

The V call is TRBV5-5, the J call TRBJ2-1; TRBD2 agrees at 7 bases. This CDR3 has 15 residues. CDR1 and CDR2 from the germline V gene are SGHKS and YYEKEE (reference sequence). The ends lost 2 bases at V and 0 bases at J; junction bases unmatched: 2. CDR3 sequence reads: CASSFRTSSYNEQFF. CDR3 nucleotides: TGTGCCAGCAGCTTCCGGACTAGCTCCTACAATGAGCAGTTCTTC.

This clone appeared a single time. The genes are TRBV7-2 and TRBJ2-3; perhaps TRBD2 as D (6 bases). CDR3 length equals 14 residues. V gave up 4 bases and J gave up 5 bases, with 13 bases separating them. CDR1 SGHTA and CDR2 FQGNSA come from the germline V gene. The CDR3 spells CASSYARGGDTQYF. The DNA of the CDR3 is TGTGCCAGCAGCTACGCACGGGGAGGAGATACGCAGTATTTT.

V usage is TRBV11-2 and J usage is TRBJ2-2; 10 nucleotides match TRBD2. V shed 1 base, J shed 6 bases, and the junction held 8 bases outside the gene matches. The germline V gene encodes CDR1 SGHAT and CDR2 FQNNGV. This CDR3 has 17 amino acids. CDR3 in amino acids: CASSLVATSGFPGELFF. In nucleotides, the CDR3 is TGTGCCAGCAGCTTAGTGGCGACTAGCGGGTTCCCCGGGGAGCTGTTTTTT.

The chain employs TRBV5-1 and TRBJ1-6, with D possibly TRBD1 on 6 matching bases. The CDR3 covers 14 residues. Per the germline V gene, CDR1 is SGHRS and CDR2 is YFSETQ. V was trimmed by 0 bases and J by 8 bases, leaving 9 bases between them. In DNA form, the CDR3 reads TGCGCCAGCAGCTTGGGACAGGCATATTCACCCCTCCACTTT. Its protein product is CASSLGQAYSPLHF.

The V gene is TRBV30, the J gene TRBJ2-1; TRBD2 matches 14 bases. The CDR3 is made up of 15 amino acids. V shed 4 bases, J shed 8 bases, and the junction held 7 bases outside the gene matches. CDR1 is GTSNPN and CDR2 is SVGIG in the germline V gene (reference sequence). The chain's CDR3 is CAWTVGLAGVYEQFF. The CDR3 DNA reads TGTGCCTGGACCGTGGGACTAGCGGGAGTCTATGAGCAGTTCTTC.

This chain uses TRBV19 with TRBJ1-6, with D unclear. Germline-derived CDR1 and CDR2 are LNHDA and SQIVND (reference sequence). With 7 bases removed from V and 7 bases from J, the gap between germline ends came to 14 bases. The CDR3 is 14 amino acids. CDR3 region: CASTPPTRNSPLHF. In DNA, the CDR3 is TGTGCCAGTACACCCCCGACAAGGAATTCACCCCTCCACTTT.

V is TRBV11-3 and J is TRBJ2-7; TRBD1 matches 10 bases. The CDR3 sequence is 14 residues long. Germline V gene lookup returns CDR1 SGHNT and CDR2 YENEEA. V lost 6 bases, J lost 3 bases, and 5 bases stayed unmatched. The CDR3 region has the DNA TGTGCCAGCAGTCAAGGACAGGGGGGCTACGAGCAGTACGTC. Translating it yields CASSQGQGGYEQYV.